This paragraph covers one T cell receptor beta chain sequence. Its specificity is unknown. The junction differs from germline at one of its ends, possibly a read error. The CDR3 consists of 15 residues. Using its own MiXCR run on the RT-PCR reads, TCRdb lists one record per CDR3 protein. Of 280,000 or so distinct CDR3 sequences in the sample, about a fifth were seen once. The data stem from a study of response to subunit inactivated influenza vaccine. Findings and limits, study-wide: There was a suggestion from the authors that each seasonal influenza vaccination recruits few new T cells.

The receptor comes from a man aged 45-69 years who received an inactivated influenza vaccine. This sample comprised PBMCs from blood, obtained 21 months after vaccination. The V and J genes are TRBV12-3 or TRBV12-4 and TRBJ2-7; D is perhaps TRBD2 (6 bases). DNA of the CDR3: TGTGCCAGCACACGGGACGGGGGAATCTCCCACGAGCAGTACTTC. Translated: CASTRDGGISHEQYF.